The 4 T cell receptor beta chains below all came from one sample that was sequenced in a study of T-cell reconstitution after alpha-beta-depleted transplantation in children. Unique molecular identifiers were used to barcode this TCRbeta library. MiXCR, run by TCRdb on the PCR reads, gives a single entry per CDR3 protein. The data contain about 540,000 distinct CDR3 sequences, around 19% of them singletons. Sequencing used PBMCs from the stem cell graft donor, obtained from the stem cell graft. The receptor set was obtained from a human donor who donated a stem cell graft to a child with acute lymphoblastic leukemia.

This clonotype has only a few counts. This chain links TRBV20-1 with TRBJ2-7; D is perhaps TRBD2 (5 bases). The CDR3 has 15 amino acids. V lost 0 bases, J lost 6 bases, and 18 bases lay in between. Germline V gene lookup returns CDR1 DFQATT and CDR2 SNEGSKA (reference sequence). The CDR3 region has the DNA TGCAGTGCTAGAGATTCCAGGACTTTTAGGGCCGAGCAGTACTTC. Its protein product is CSARDSRTFRAEQYF.

This chain links TRBV12-3 or TRBV12-4 with TRBJ1-6; D ambiguous. This CDR3 is 11 amino acids long. Trimming pared 6 bases from V and 7 bases from J, leaving 4 bases between. CDR3 DNA: TGTGCCAGCAGCCGAAATTCACCCCTCCACTTT. Translation: CASSRNSPLHF.

This clonotype was picked up a small number of times. The chain recombines TRBV9 with TRBJ1-2; tentative D call: TRBD1 (5 bases). V lost 6 bases and J 3 bases, leaving 15 bases between the germline ends. The CDR3 runs 14 residues. Germline V gene lookup returns CDR1 SGDLS and CDR2 YYNGEE. As DNA, the CDR3 is TGTGCCAGCAACACCGGGGCAATGGACTATGGCTACACCTTC. The encoded protein is CASNTGAMDYGYTF.

The chain links TRBV5-1 to TRBJ2-7; 8 bases agree with TRBD1. CDR3 length: 12 residues. Per the germline V gene, CDR1 is SGHRS and CDR2 is YFSETQ. The J segment lost 6 bases and the V segment lost 3 bases, leaving 2 bases of the junction unmatched. DNA of the CDR3: TGCGCCAGCAGCTGGACAGGGATCGAGCAGTACTTC. It specifies CASSWTGIEQYF.